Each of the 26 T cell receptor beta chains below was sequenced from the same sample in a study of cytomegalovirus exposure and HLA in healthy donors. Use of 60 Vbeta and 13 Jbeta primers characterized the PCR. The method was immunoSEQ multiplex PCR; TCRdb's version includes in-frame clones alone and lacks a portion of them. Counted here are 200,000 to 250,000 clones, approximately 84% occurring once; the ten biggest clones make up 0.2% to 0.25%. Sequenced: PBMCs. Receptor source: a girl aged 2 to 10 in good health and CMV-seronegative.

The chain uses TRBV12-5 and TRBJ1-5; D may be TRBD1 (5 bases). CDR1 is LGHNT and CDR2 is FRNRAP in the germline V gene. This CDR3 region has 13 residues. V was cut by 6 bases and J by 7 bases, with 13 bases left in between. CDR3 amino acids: CASGQGIRQPQHF. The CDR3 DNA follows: TGTGCTAGTGGCCAGGGAATACGGCAGCCCCAGCATTTT. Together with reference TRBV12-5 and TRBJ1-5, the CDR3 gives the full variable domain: DARVTQTPRHKVTEMGQEVTMRCQPILGHNTVFWYRQTMMQGLELLAYFRNRAPLDDSGMPKDRFSAEMPDATLATLKIQPSEPRDSAVYFCASGQGIRQPQHFGDGTRLSIL.

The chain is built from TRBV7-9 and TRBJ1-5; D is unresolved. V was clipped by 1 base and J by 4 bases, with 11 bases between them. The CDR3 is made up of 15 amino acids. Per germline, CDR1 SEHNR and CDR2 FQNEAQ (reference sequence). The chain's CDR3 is CASSLGQSENQPQHF. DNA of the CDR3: TGTGCCAGCAGCTTAGGGCAGTCGGAGAATCAGCCCCAGCATTTT.

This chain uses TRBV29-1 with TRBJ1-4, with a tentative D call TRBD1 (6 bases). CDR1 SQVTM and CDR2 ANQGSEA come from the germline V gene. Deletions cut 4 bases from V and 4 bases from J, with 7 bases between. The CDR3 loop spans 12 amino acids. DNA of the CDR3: TGCAGCGTTGGCAGGGGTAATGAAAAACTGTTTTTT. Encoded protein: CSVGRGNEKLFF.

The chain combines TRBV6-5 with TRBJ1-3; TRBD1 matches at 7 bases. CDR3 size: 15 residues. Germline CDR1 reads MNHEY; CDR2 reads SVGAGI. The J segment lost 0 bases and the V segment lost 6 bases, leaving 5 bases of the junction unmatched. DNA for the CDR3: TGTGCCAGCAGACAGGGGCGGAACTCTGGAAACACCATATATTTT. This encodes CASRQGRNSGNTIYF.

CDR3 amino acids: CASSSRVRASYTF. CDR3 coding DNA: TGTGCCAGCAGTTCTAGAGTCAGGGCCAGCTACACCTTC. J is TRBJ1-2 and V is TRBV7-9; D may be TRBD1 (5 bases). V was clipped by 6 bases and J by 9 bases, with 17 bases between them. The CDR3 sequence is 13 residues long. Germline V gives CDR1 SEHNR, CDR2 FQNEAQ (reference sequence).

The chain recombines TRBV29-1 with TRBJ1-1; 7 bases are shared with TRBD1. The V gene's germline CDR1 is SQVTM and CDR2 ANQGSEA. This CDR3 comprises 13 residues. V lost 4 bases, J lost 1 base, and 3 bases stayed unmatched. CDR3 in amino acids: CSVVRQGNTEAFF. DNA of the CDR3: TGCAGCGTTGTCCGACAGGGGAACACTGAAGCTTTCTTT.

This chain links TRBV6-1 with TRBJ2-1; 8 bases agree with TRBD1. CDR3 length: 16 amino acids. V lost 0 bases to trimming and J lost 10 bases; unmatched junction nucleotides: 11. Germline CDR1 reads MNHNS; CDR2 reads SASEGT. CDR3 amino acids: CASSEAGRQGAEEQFF. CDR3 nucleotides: TGTGCCAGCAGTGAAGCCGGTCGGCAGGGGGCCGAAGAGCAGTTCTTC.

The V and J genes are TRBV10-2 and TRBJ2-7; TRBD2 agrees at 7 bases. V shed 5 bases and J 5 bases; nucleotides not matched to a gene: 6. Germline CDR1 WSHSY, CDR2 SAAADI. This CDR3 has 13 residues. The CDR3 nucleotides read TGCGCCAGCAGTCGGGGAGGGTACCACGAGCAGTACTTC. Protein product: CASSRGGYHEQYF.

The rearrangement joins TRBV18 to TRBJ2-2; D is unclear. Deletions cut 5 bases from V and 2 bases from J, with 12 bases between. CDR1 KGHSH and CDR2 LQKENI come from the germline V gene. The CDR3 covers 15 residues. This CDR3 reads CASSTLVANTGELFF. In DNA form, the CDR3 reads TGTGCCAGCTCAACATTGGTCGCCAACACCGGGGAGCTGTTTTTT.

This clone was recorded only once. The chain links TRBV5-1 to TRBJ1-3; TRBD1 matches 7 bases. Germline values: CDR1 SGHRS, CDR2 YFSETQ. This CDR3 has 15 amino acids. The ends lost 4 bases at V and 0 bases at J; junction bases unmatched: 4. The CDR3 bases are TGCGCCAGCAGCCCCGACAGGGACTCTGGAAACACCATATATTTT. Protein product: CASSPDRDSGNTIYF.

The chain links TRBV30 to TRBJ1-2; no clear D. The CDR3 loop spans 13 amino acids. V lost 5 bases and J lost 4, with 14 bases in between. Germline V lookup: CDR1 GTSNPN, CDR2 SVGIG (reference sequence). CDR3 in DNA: TGTGCCTGGGGTATGGCAGACTCCTATGGCTACACCTTC. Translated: CAWGMADSYGYTF.

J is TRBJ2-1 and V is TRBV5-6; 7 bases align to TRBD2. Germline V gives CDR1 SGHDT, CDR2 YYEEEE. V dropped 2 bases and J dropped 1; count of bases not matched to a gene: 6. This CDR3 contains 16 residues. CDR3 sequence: CASSFLASGSYNEQFF. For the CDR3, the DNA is TGTGCCAGCAGCTTTCTAGCTAGCGGATCCTACAATGAGCAGTTCTTC.

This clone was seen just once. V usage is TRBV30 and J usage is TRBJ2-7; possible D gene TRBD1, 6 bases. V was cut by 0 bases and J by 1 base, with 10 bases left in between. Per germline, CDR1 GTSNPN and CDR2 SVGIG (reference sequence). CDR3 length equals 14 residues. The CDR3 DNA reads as TGTGCCTGGAGTGTACAGGGTATGTCCTACGAGCAGTACTTC. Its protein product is CAWSVQGMSYEQYF.

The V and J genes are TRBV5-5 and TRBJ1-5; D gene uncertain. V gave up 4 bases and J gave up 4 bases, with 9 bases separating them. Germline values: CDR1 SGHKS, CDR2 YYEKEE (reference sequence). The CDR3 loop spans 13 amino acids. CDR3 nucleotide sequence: TGTGCCAGCAGCCTCGACACGAATCAGCCCCAGCATTTT. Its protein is CASSLDTNQPQHF. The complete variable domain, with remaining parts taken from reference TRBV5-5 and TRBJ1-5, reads DAGVTQSPTHLIKTRGQQVTLRCSPISGHKSVSWYQQVLGQGPQFIFQYYEKEERGRGNFPDRFSARQFPNYSSELNVNALLLGDSALYLCASSLDTNQPQHFGDGTRLSIL.

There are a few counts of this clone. In DNA form, the CDR3 reads TGTGCCAGCAGCATAGGACAGGGCGGCGAGACCCAGTACTTC. Protein product: CASSIGQGGETQYF. The chain employs TRBV11-2 and TRBJ2-5; TRBD1 matches at 8 bases. Germline trimming cut 5 bases from V and 5 bases from J; bases unmatched to any gene: 7. The CDR3 has 14 residues. CDR1 and CDR2 (germline): SGHAT, FQNNGV.

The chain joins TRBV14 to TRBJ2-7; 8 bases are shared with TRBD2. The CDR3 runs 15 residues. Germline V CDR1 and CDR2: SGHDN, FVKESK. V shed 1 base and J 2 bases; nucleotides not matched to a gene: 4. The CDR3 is CASSQGTSGAYEQYF. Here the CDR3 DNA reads TGTGCCAGCAGCCAAGGTACTAGCGGAGCCTACGAGCAGTACTTC.

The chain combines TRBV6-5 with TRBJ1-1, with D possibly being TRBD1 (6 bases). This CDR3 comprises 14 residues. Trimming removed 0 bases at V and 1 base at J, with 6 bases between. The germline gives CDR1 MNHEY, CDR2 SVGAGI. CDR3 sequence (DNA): TGTGCCAGCAGTTACTCGGGGGCGAACACTGAAGCTTTCTTT. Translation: CASSYSGANTEAFF.

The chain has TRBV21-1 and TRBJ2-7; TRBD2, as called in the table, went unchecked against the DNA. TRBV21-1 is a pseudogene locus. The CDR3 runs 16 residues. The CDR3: CASSIRGSGEPYEQYF. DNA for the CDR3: TGTGCCAGCAGCATCCGGGGTAGCGGGGAACCCTACGAGCAGTACTTC.

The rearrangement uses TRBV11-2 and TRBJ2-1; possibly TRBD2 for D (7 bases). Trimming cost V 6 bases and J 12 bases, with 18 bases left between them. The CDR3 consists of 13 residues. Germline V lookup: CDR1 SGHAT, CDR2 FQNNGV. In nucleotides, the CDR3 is TGTGCCAGCAGGGAAGGGGGGGCAGGCAGGCAGTTCTTC. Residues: CASREGGAGRQFF.

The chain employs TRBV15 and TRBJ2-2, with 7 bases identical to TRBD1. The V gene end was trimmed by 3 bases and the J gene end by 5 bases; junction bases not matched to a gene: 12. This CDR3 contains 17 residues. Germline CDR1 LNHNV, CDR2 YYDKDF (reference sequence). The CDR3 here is CATSRRTGQRRTGELFF. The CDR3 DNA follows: TGTGCCACCAGCAGGAGGACAGGACAGAGGCGAACCGGGGAGCTGTTTTTT.

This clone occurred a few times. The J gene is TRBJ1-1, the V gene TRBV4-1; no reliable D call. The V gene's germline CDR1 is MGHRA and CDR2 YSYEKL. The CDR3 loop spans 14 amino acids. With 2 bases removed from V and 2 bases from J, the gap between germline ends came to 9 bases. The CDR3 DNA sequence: TGCGCCAGCAGCCAATTACCGGTAAACACTGAAGCTTTCTTT. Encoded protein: CASSQLPVNTEAFF.

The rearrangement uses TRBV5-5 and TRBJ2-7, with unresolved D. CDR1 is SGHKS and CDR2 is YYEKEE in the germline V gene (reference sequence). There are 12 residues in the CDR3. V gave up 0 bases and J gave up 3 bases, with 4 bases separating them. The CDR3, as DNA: TGTGCCAGCAGCTTGGTTAGCTACGAGCAGTACTTC. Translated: CASSLVSYEQYF. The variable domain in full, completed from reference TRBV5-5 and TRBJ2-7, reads DAGVTQSPTHLIKTRGQQVTLRCSPISGHKSVSWYQQVLGQGPQFIFQYYEKEERGRGNFPDRFSARQFPNYSSELNVNALLLGDSALYLCASSLVSYEQYFGPGTRLTVT.

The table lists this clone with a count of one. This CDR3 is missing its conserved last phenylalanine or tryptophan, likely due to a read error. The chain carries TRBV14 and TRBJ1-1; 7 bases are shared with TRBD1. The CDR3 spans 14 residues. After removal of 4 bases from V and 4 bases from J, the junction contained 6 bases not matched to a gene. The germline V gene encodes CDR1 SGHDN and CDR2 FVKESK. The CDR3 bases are TGTGCCAGCAGCCTACGACAGGGAGTCACTGAAGCTTTCCTT. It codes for CASSLRQGVTEAFL.

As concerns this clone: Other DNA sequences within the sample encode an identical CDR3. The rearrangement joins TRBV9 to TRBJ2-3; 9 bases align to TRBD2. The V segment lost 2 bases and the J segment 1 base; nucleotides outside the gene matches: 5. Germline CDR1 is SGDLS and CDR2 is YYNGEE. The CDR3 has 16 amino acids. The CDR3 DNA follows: TGTGCCAGCAGCGTCAAAGCGGGAGGCGGCACAGATACGCAGTATTTT. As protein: CASSVKAGGGTDTQYF.

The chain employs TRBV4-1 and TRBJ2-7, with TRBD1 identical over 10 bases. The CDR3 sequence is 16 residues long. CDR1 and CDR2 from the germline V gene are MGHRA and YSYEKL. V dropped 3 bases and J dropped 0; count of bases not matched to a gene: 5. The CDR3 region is CASSQRGQGSSYEQYF. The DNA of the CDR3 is TGCGCCAGCAGCCAGAGGGGACAGGGGAGCTCCTACGAGCAGTACTTC.

CDR3 sequence (DNA): TGTGCCAGCAGCGCGAGCGGGGTGTTCACAGATACGCAGTATTTT. Its protein is CASSASGVFTDTQYF. V is TRBV9 and J is TRBJ2-3; 7 nucleotides line up with TRBD2. The ends lost 3 bases at V and 2 bases at J; junction bases unmatched: 6. The CDR3 loop spans 15 amino acids. The germline V gene has CDR1 SGDLS and CDR2 YYNGEE.